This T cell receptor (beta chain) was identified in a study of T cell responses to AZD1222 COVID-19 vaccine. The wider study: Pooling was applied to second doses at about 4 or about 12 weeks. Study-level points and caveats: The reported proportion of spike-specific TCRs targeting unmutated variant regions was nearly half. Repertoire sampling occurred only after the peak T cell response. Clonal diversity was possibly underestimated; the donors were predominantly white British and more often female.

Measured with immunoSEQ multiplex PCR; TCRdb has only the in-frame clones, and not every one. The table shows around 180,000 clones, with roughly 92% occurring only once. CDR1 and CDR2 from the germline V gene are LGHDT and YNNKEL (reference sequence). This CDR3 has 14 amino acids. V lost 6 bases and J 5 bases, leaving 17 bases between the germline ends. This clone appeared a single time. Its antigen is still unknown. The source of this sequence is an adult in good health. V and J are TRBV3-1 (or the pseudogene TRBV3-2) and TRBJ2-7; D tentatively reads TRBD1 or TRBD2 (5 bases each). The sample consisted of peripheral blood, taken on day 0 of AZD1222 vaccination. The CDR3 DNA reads TGTGCCAGCAGGCCGTCCGGGGCTAAGAACGAGCAGTACTTC. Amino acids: CASRPSGAKNEQYF.